The 23 T cell receptor beta chains given below trace back to one sample, sequenced in a study of lymphopenia after photon versus proton radiotherapy. Sequencing used immunoSEQ multiplex PCR; TCRdb keeps in-frame clones, though not all of them. The sample yields 7,500 to 9,500 clones, 88% seen once. The material was peripheral blood, obtained from a patient treated with photon-based radiotherapy. The receptors here all came from a woman aged 70-85 years with pancreatic cancer.

The count of this clone is one. The V call is TRBV7-9, the J call TRBJ2-3, with 9 bases fitting TRBD1. Losses at the gene ends were 5 bases for V and 2 bases for J; bases not matched to a gene: 5. CDR1 and CDR2 (germline): SEHNR, FQNEAQ (reference sequence). The CDR3 runs 15 residues. CDR3 amino acids: CASSPGTGITDTQYF. CDR3 nucleotide sequence: TGTGCCAGCAGCCCCGGGACAGGGATCACAGATACGCAGTATTTT.

This chain uses TRBV19 with TRBJ1-6; D call uncertain. The germline gives CDR1 LNHDA, CDR2 SQIVND (reference sequence). CDR3 length equals 14 residues. The V and J ends lost 5 bases and 7 bases respectively, with 12 bases between them. CDR3 bases: TGTGCCAGTAGTCTACGGGGAGGGAATTCACCCCTCCACTTT. Translated, it gives CASSLRGGNSPLHF.

This clone was recorded only once. The chain is built from TRBV5-1 and TRBJ2-1, with D maybe TRBD1 (6 bases). V was clipped by 6 bases and J by 4 bases, with 17 bases between them. CDR3 length equals 15 residues. Germline V gives CDR1 SGHRS, CDR2 YFSETQ. This CDR3 reads CASKTGTLSYNEQFF. The CDR3 coding sequence is TGCGCCAGCAAGACCGGGACACTCTCTTACAATGAGCAGTTCTTC.

The chain uses TRBV5-6 and TRBJ1-1; D not resolved. Trimming stripped 4 bases from V and 1 base from J, with 11 bases between. CDR1 is SGHDT and CDR2 is YYEEEE in the germline V gene. The CDR3 runs to 14 residues. DNA of the CDR3: TGTGCCAGCAGCCGCATGCCAGGGAACACTGAAGCTTTCTTT. Amino acids: CASSRMPGNTEAFF. The entire variable domain, with the rest obtained from reference TRBV5-6 and TRBJ1-1, is as follows: DAGVTQSPTHLIKTRGQQVTLRCSPKSGHDTVSWYQQALGQGPQFIFQYYEEEERQRGNFPDRFSGHQFPNYSSELNVNALLLGDSALYLCASSRMPGNTEAFFGQGTRLTVV.

This rearrangement joins TRBV7-3 to TRBJ2-2, with D possibly matching TRBD1 (6 bases). Trimming cost V 5 bases and J 4 bases, with 11 bases left between them. CDR1 and CDR2 (germline): SGHTA, FQGTGA. CDR3 length equals 14 residues. CDR3 nucleotide sequence: TGTGCCAGCAGCCTTACAGGGTCCACCGGGGAGCTGTTTTTT. This gives the protein CASSLTGSTGELFF.

The genes are TRBV7-8 and TRBJ1-2; TRBD1 matches at 7 bases. This CDR3 has 13 amino acids. V shed 1 base, J shed 5 bases, and the junction held 1 base outside the gene matches. Per the germline V gene, CDR1 is SGHVS and CDR2 is FQNEAQ. The CDR3 here is CASSLDRGYGYTF. Here the CDR3 DNA reads TGTGCCAGCAGCTTAGACAGGGGTTATGGCTACACCTTC.

The chain couples TRBV10-3 to TRBJ1-5, with D perhaps TRBD1 (6 bases). Germline V lookup: CDR1 ENHRY, CDR2 SYGVKD. The CDR3 spans 14 residues. V gave up 5 bases and J gave up 4 bases, with 12 bases separating them. Written as DNA, the CDR3 is TGTGCCATCAGTTTGGGGACAACGAATCAGCCCCAGCATTTT. It specifies CAISLGTTNQPQHF.

This clone was detected only a few times. This sequence joins TRBV4-1 and TRBJ1-5; 7 nucleotides align to TRBD1. The CDR3 is 15 residues long. V lost 0 bases, J lost 5 bases, and 4 bases stayed unmatched. CDR1 is MGHRA, CDR2 YSYEKL, per germline. CDR3 coding DNA: TGCGCCAGCAGCCAAGAGGCCACAGGGGATCAGCCCCAGCATTTT. Its translation: CASSQEATGDQPQHF.

This rearrangement joins TRBV28 to TRBJ2-5; a weak D match, TRBD1 (6 bases). Trimming stripped 3 bases from V and 4 bases from J, with 15 bases between. The CDR3 runs 15 residues. Germline V CDR1 and CDR2: MDHEN, SYDVKM. CDR3 region: CASSLPTGIGETQYF. The CDR3, as DNA: TGTGCCAGCAGTTTGCCGACAGGAATTGGAGAGACCCAGTACTTC.

The V call is TRBV7-9, the J call TRBJ2-2, with TRBD2 as a possible D gene (5 bases). CDR3 length: 14 amino acids. Trimming took off 3 bases at V and 6 bases at J, with 11 bases between the two ends. Germline V lookup: CDR1 SEHNR, CDR2 FQNEAQ (reference sequence). CDR3 amino acids: CASSFPSSAGELFF. The CDR3 coding sequence is TGTGCCAGCAGCTTTCCTAGTAGCGCCGGGGAGCTGTTTTTT.

The chain couples TRBV27 to TRBJ1-6, with TRBD1 matching 12 bases. This CDR3 region has 15 residues. Germline V gene lookup returns CDR1 MNHEY and CDR2 SMNVEV (reference sequence). The V and J ends lost 5 bases and 10 bases, in that order; junction bases with no gene match: 6. The CDR3 loop is CASSPIGTGGSPLHF. CDR3 nucleotide sequence: TGTGCCAGCAGTCCAATCGGGACAGGGGGCTCACCCCTCCACTTT.

The chain links TRBV6-1 to TRBJ2-5, with TRBD1 matching over 7 bases. The germline V gene encodes CDR1 MNHNS and CDR2 SASEGT. Germline trimming cut 3 bases from V and 2 bases from J; bases unmatched to any gene: 0. This CDR3 has 13 amino acids. The CDR3 region has the DNA TGTGCCAGCAGTGACAGGGGGCAAGAGACCCAGTACTTC. The encoded protein is CASSDRGQETQYF.

This chain uses TRBV5-1 with TRBJ2-7; TRBD2 aligns across 10 bases. Per germline, CDR1 SGHRS and CDR2 YFSETQ. The CDR3 is 16 amino acids. With 3 bases clipped from V and 3 bases from J, the junction kept 9 bases outside the gene matches. The CDR3 DNA reads TGCGCCAGCAGCTCGGGGGTCCTAGCGGGAGACTACGAGCAGTACTTC. This translates into CASSSGVLAGDYEQYF.

As DNA, the CDR3 is TGTGCCATCACCCCTGGGGGCGGTGTGAACACCGGGGAGCTGTTTTTT. This codes for CAITPGGGVNTGELFF. The chain carries TRBV10-3 and TRBJ2-2; D might be TRBD1 (6 bases). V was trimmed by 7 bases and J by 1 base, leaving 16 bases between them. CDR3 length: 16 amino acids. CDR1 and CDR2 (germline): ENHRY, SYGVKD.

The chain couples TRBV7-9 to TRBJ2-6; D gene uncertain. V dropped 6 bases and J dropped 0 bases, with 3 bases sitting between them. The CDR3 length is 13 residues. Germline lookup yields CDR1 SEHNR and CDR2 FQNEAQ (reference sequence). CDR3 sequence (DNA): TGTGCCAGCAGTGACTCTGGGGCCAACGTCCTGACTTTC. Its protein is CASSDSGANVLTF.

This chain links TRBV5-8 with TRBJ2-7; weak D call: TRBD2 (5 bases). Looked up from germline, CDR1 is SGHTS and CDR2 is YDEGEE. The CDR3 has 14 amino acids. V shed 4 bases and J shed 4 bases, with 15 bases lying between them. This chain's CDR3 is CASSPRTGSYEQYF. CDR3 coding DNA: TGTGCCAGCAGCCCAAGGACGGGGTCTTACGAGCAGTACTTC.

The table lists this clone with a few counts. J is TRBJ2-3 and V is TRBV6-1; TRBD2 matches 8 bases. The germline CDR1 and CDR2 sequences are MNHNS and SASEGT. J lost 4 bases, V lost 7 bases, and 7 bases had no gene match. The CDR3 has 14 residues. CDR3 nucleotides: TGTGCCAGCAACCAGCGGGAGAGGGCAGATACGCAGTATTTT. Its translation is CASNQRERADTQYF.

This clone showed up just once. V and J are TRBV7-8 and TRBJ1-1, with D possibly being TRBD1 (6 bases). The CDR3 totals 15 residues. Trimming stripped 1 base from V and 0 bases from J, with 9 bases between. Germline CDR1 SGHVS, CDR2 FQNEAQ. CDR3 loop: CASSLERTVNTEAFF. In DNA, the CDR3 is TGTGCCAGCAGCTTAGAGAGGACAGTGAACACTGAAGCTTTCTTT.

This chain uses TRBV11-1 with TRBJ2-1; TRBD1 might be the D (6 bases). Trimming removed 3 bases from V and 0 bases from J, with 12 bases in between. CDR1 is SGHAT, CDR2 FQDESV, per germline (reference sequence). The CDR3 is 16 residues long. Here the CDR3 DNA reads TGTGCCAGCAGCTTCAACAGGGATAGCTCCTACAATGAGCAGTTCTTC. Its protein is CASSFNRDSSYNEQFF. The full variable domain, in which reference TRBV11-1 and TRBJ2-1 provide the parts outside the CDR3, is EAEVAQSPRYKITEKSQAVAFWCDPISGHATLYWYRQILGQGPELLVQFQDESVVDDSQLPKDRFSAERLKGVDSTLKIQPAELGDSAMYLCASSFNRDSSYNEQFFGPGTRLTVL.

The sample holds a few counts of this clone. The chain couples TRBV6-1 to TRBJ2-1; 8 bases map to TRBD1. With 0 bases clipped from V and 3 bases from J, the junction kept 4 bases outside the gene matches. The CDR3 is 16 amino acids. Germline CDR1 is MNHNS and CDR2 is SASEGT. The CDR3 sequence: CASSEAGTGLYNEQFF. Here the CDR3 DNA reads TGTGCCAGCAGTGAAGCAGGGACAGGTCTCTACAATGAGCAGTTCTTC.

This clone was seen only a few times. V and J are TRBV2 and TRBJ1-5, with 7 bases fitting TRBD1. Germline assignment: CDR1 SNHLY and CDR2 FYNNEI. The CDR3 extends over 15 amino acids. With 0 bases clipped from V and 7 bases from J, the junction kept 6 bases outside the gene matches. The CDR3 DNA is TGTGCCAGCAGTGAAGCTCAGGGGGTGGGCCAGCCCCAGCATTTT. Its translation is CASSEAQGVGQPQHF.

The chain uses TRBV6-5 and TRBJ1-4; the D is unclear. The germline V gene has CDR1 MNHEY and CDR2 SVGAGI. This CDR3 is built from 14 residues. The V and J ends lost 5 bases and 9 bases respectively, with 16 bases between them. DNA of the CDR3: TGTGCCAGCAGTCCCGTAGGCGGCTTCAAAAAACTGTTTTTT. As protein: CASSPVGGFKKLFF.

V and J are TRBV4-1 and TRBJ1-5, with 8 bases identical to TRBD1. With V trimmed by 3 bases and J by 6 bases, 7 bases remained unmatched. The CDR3 runs 15 residues. Looked up from germline, CDR1 is MGHRA and CDR2 is YSYEKL. DNA of the CDR3: TGCGCCAGCAGCCAGGACAGGGAGTGGACTCAGCCCCAGCATTTT. It is translated as CASSQDREWTQPQHF.